Sequencing of this T cell receptor (beta chain) was carried out in a study of beta chain features in type 1 diabetes. Broader study findings: For Type 1 diabetes patients, all four CD4+ subsets carried TCRB CDR3s that were moderately but significantly shorter. PCR might preferentially amplify shorter templates, equally in patients and controls.

Points on this clone: Its antigen is unknown.

Of the isolated RNA, all was reverse transcribed, and so the sequenced material was expressed TCRB transcripts. Profiling relied on immunoSEQ multiplex PCR, and the TCRdb table lists in-frame clones only, not all of them. The sample yields some 330,000 clones, approximately 12% seen once. This CDR3 contains 14 residues. Germline values: CDR1 MNHEY, CDR2 SVGAGI. V was cut by 4 bases and J by 0 bases, with 9 bases left in between. The origin of this receptor is a woman aged 18-35 years with type 1 diabetes. The rearrangement links TRBV6-5 to TRBJ1-1; no reliable D call. Sequenced input: naive CD4+ T cells from blood. CDR3 DNA sequence: TGTGCCAGCAGTTCCCTAGGTCTGAACACTGAAGCTTTCTTT. The encoded protein is CASSSLGLNTEAFF.